Each of the 3 T cell receptor beta chains below was sequenced from the same sample in a study of T-cell reconstitution after alpha-beta-depleted transplantation in children. Unique molecular identifiers tagged the TCRbeta library. TCRdb processed the PCR reads anew with MiXCR; each CDR3 protein has one entry. This sample carries around 680,000 distinct CDR3 sequences, approximately 16% of them seen once, and the ten largest clones take approximately 1%. Sample: PBMCs from the stem cell graft donor, taken from the stem cell graft. Receptor source: a human donor who donated a stem cell graft to a child with acute myeloid leukemia.

This clonotype was seen repeatedly, ten times or more. The chain carries TRBV7-9 and TRBJ2-1; no reliable D call. The V end was cut by 5 bases, the J end by 1 base, with 9 bases between. Germline V gene sequence: CDR1 SEHNR, CDR2 FQNEAQ (reference sequence). This CDR3 is 14 amino acids long. The CDR3 DNA is TGTGCCAGCAGCGAGGTAGAATCCTACAATGAGCAGTTCTTC. This sequence encodes CASSEVESYNEQFF.

In its sample, this clonotype was seen many times. V and J are TRBV27 and TRBJ2-3; TRBD2 agrees at 10 bases. This CDR3 spans 16 amino acids. V lost 2 bases and J lost 5; bases outside the gene matches: 7. Germline V gene sequence: CDR1 MNHEY, CDR2 SMNVEV (reference sequence). The CDR3 DNA reads as TGTGCCAGCAGTTTACAGCGGGGGGGCCGGAGAGATACGCAGTATTTT. Translating gives CASSLQRGGRRDTQYF.

This chain connects TRBV20-1 to TRBJ2-5, with a tentative D call TRBD1 (5 bases). V was trimmed by 0 bases and J by 5 bases, leaving 13 bases between them. Germline values: CDR1 DFQATT, CDR2 SNEGSKA (reference sequence). The CDR3 extends over 14 amino acids. The DNA of the CDR3 is TGCAGTGCTAGAGATCTTTCAGGGTCCGAGACCCAGTACTTC. Its translation: CSARDLSGSETQYF.